This TCR beta chain appears in the sequencing data of a study of early T cells in non-severe SARS-CoV-2 infection. Study-level results: VDJdb matching skewed toward anti-spike CD8 responses, missing private and CD4 specificities.

This clonotype was observed many times. Its antigen remains unknown. Via MiXCR, TCRdb re-called the 5' RACE reads, giving one row per CDR3 protein. The repertoire has roughly 77,000 distinct CDR3 sequences, approximately 12% of them found once; the top ten carry about 4.2%. Trimming took off 0 bases at V and 0 bases at J, with 8 bases between the two ends. The CDR3 runs to 15 residues. Germline CDR1 is MNHEY and CDR2 is SVGAGI. Sequenced input: whole blood. The clonotype originates from an adult who was a healthcare worker with PCR-confirmed SARS-CoV-2 infection or an uninfected control (not recorded which). This chain joins TRBV6-5 and TRBJ2-5; no clear D gene. The CDR3 DNA follows: TGTGCCAGCAGTTACTCGAAACGGAACCAAGAGACCCAGTACTTC. Translating gives CASSYSKRNQETQYF.